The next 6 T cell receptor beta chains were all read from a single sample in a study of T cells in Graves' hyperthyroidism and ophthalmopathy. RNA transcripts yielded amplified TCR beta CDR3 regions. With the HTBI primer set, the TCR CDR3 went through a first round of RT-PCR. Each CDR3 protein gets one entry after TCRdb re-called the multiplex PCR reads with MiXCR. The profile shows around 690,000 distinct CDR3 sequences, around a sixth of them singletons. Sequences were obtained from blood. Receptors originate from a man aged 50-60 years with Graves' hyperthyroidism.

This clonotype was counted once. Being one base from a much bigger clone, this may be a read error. The CDR3 spells CASTRWDRGTSGANVQTF. In DNA, the CDR3 is TGTGCCAGTACCCGCTGGGACAGGGGCACCTCTGGGGCCAACGTCCAGACTTTC. The V and J genes are TRBV28 and TRBJ2-6, with 10 bases identical to TRBD1. The germline V gene encodes CDR1 MDHEN and CDR2 SYDVKM. This CDR3 is built from 18 residues.

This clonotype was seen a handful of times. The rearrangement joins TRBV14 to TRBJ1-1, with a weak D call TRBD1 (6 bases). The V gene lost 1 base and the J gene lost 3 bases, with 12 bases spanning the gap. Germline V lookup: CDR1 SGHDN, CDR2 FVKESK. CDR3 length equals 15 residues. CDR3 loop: CASSQVTGHHTEAFF. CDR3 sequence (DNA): TGTGCCAGCAGCCAAGTGACGGGACACCACACTGAAGCTTTCTTT.

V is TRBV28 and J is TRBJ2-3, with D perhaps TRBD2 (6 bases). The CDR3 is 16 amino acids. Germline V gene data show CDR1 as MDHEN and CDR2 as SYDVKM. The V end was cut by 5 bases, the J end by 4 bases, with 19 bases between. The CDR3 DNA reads TGTGCCAGCAGTGTATCAACCGAGACTAGGTCAGATACGCAGTATTTT. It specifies CASSVSTETRSDTQYF. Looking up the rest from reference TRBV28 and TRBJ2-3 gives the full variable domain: DVKVTQSSRYLVKRTGEKVFLECVQDMDHENMFWYRQDPGLGLRLIYFSYDVKMKEKGDIPEGYSVSREKKERFSLILESASTNQTSMYLCASSVSTETRSDTQYFGPGTRLTVL.

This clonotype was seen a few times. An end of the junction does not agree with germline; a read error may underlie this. CDR3 in amino acids: CASSQGLSGTSGRAGQYF. The DNA of the CDR3 is TGCGCCAGCAGCCAAGGACTTAGCGGGACTAGCGGGAGGGCCGGGCAGTACTTC. The chain has TRBV11-1 and TRBJ2-7; 16 nucleotides align to TRBD2. The CDR3 consists of 18 residues. CDR1 and CDR2 (germline): SGHAT, FQDESV (reference sequence).

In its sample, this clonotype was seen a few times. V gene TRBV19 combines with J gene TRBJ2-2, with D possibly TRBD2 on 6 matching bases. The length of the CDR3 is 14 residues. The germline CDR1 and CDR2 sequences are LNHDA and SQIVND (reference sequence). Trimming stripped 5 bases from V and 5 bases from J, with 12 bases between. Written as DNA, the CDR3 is TGTGCCAGTAGTGCACGGGAGAAAACCGGGGAGCTGTTTTTT. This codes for CASSAREKTGELFF.

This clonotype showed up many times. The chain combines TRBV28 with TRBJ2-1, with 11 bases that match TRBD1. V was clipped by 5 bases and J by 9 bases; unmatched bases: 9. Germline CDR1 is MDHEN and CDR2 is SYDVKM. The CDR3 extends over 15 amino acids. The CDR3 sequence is CASSQMGQGDFEQFF. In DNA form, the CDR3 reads TGTGCCAGCAGTCAAATGGGACAGGGGGATTTTGAGCAGTTCTTC.